Each of the 17 T cell receptor beta chains below was sequenced from the same sample in a study of control samples from healthy donors and cancer patients. Using immunoSEQ multiplex PCR, the repertoire was profiled, and TCRdb retains in-frame clones only, with some absent. In the table there are approximately 190,000 clones, around 90% of which are singletons. Sequencing was carried out using blood. These receptors were collected from a man aged 25 to 40 in good health.

The rearrangement uses TRBV28 and TRBJ1-2; D is unresolved. Trimming stripped 4 bases from V and 7 bases from J, with 10 bases between. Germline loops: CDR1 MDHEN, CDR2 SYDVKM. The CDR3 loop spans 12 amino acids. CDR3: CASSSGNGGYTF. The CDR3 coding sequence is TGTGCCAGCAGTTCGGGCAACGGTGGCTACACCTTC.

The rearrangement uses TRBV7-2 and TRBJ2-3; 7 bases line up with TRBD2. Germline CDR1 is SGHTA and CDR2 is FQGNSA. CDR3 length: 15 residues. V was pared by 3 bases and J by 0 bases, with 3 bases of the junction left unmatched. In DNA, the CDR3 is TGTGCCAGCAGCTTGGGGGGGACTAGCACAGATACGCAGTATTTT. Protein product: CASSLGGTSTDTQYF.

This clone has a single count. The rearrangement links TRBV2 to TRBJ2-3, with D tentatively TRBD2 (7 bases). The CDR3 totals 14 residues. Trimming pared 4 bases from V and 1 base from J, leaving 9 bases between. Germline-derived CDR1 and CDR2 are SNHLY and FYNNEI. CDR3 coding DNA: TGTGCCAGCAGTGGGGAGGGGGGCACAGATACGCAGTATTTT. It codes for CASSGEGGTDTQYF.

This clone came up once. The V call is TRBV11-2, the J call TRBJ1-1; D perhaps matches TRBD1 (5 bases). The V gene lost 6 bases and the J gene lost 2 bases, with 10 bases spanning the gap. The CDR3 has 13 amino acids. Germline V gene lookup returns CDR1 SGHAT and CDR2 FQNNGV. Here the CDR3 DNA reads TGTGCCAGCAGTATGGGGGAAAACACTGAAGCTTTCTTT. Translating gives CASSMGENTEAFF.

This sequence joins TRBV10-2 and TRBJ1-1; D gene unclear. V lost 3 bases, J lost 4 bases, and 6 bases lay in between. The CDR3 is 12 residues long. Germline V gene data show CDR1 as WSHSY and CDR2 as SAAADI. This chain's CDR3 is CASSDGRTEAFF. CDR3 DNA: TGCGCCAGCAGTGACGGGCGCACTGAAGCTTTCTTT.

The chain is built from TRBV18 and TRBJ2-7; 7 bases align to TRBD1. J lost 2 bases, V lost 6 bases, and 4 bases had no gene match. Germline V CDR1 and CDR2: KGHSH, LQKENI. The CDR3 length is 13 residues. The CDR3 is CASSLGTAYEQYF. CDR3 in DNA: TGTGCCAGCTCCCTCGGGACAGCCTACGAGCAGTACTTC.

The chain carries TRBV19 and TRBJ1-6; maybe TRBD1 (5 bases). V dropped 7 bases and J dropped 7 bases, with 11 bases sitting between them. From germline, CDR1 is LNHDA and CDR2 SQIVND (reference sequence). The CDR3 consists of 13 residues. The CDR3 loop reads CASKGVSNSPLHF. The CDR3 DNA is TGTGCCAGTAAAGGGGTTTCCAATTCACCCCTCCACTTT.

The chain uses TRBV21-1 and TRBJ2-7. TRBV21-1 is classified as a pseudogene. This CDR3 has 16 amino acids. The CDR3 DNA follows: TGTGCCAGCAGCATACCCGCCAGAAGCAGCTCCTACGAGCAGTACTTC. Its translation is CASSIPARSSSYEQYF.

There are a few counts of this clone. The gene calls are TRBV11-2 and TRBJ2-7, with D possibly being TRBD1 (5 bases). V was shortened by 0 bases and J by 2 bases, with 5 bases between the two germline ends. Germline V gene lookup returns CDR1 SGHAT and CDR2 FQNNGV. CDR3 length: 13 residues. In DNA, the CDR3 is TGTGCCAGCAGCTTAGAGGGGCCCTACGAGCAGTACTTC. Its translation: CASSLEGPYEQYF.

This clone was observed at least ten times. This chain uses TRBV6-4 with TRBJ2-2; D not certain. Per the germline V gene, CDR1 is MRHNA and CDR2 is SNTAGT. This CDR3 is 18 amino acids long. Trimming took off 1 base at V and 5 bases at J, with 20 bases between the two ends. This CDR3 is CASSDLRAPLASTGELFF. CDR3 sequence (DNA): TGTGCCAGCAGTGACTTAAGGGCCCCGTTAGCATCTACCGGGGAGCTGTTTTTT.

The chain employs TRBV18 and TRBJ2-3, with TRBD2 identical over 10 bases. With 5 bases clipped from V and 1 base from J, the junction kept 6 bases outside the gene matches. Germline V gives CDR1 KGHSH, CDR2 LQKENI. This CDR3 has 16 amino acids. The CDR3 DNA follows: TGTGCCAGCTCATCAATAGCGGGGGGTCGCACAGATACGCAGTATTTT. Protein sequence: CASSSIAGGRTDTQYF.

The V call is TRBV4-1, the J call TRBJ2-5, with 11 bases aligning to TRBD2. The germline CDR1 and CDR2 sequences are MGHRA and YSYEKL. The CDR3 consists of 18 residues. V lost 2 bases to trimming and J lost 2 bases; unmatched junction nucleotides: 10. The CDR3 protein is CASSQRTAGTSGQETQYF. The CDR3 DNA reads TGCGCCAGCAGCCAAAGAACCGCCGGGACTAGCGGACAAGAGACCCAGTACTTC.

The J gene is TRBJ2-3, the V gene TRBV27; no clear D. Germline V lookup: CDR1 MNHEY, CDR2 SMNVEV (reference sequence). The CDR3 has 14 amino acids. Trimming stripped 6 bases from V and 6 bases from J, with 16 bases between. The CDR3: CASSPGPRTDTQYF. The CDR3 DNA follows: TGTGCCAGCAGCCCGGGCCCCCGAACGGATACGCAGTATTTT.

CDR3 residues: CASSSRDSKNIQYF. CDR3 sequence (DNA): TGTGCCAGCAGCTCCCGGGACAGCAAAAACATTCAGTACTTC. The chain uses TRBV7-2 and TRBJ2-4; 7 nucleotides match TRBD1. The length of the CDR3 is 14 residues. V lost 4 bases to trimming and J lost 3 bases; unmatched junction nucleotides: 3. Looked up from germline, CDR1 is SGHTA and CDR2 is FQGNSA.

This rearrangement joins TRBV7-2 to TRBJ2-7; D gene ambiguous. This CDR3 is 14 amino acids long. Looked up from germline, CDR1 is SGHTA and CDR2 is FQGNSA. Trimming cost V 5 bases and J 5 bases, with 16 bases left between them. CDR3 sequence (DNA): TGTGCCAGCAGCATGGGCCTAAAGGACCACGAGCAGTACTTC. It specifies CASSMGLKDHEQYF.

This clone was seen just once. The chain uses TRBV5-1 and TRBJ2-3, with 7 bases identical to TRBD1. Per the germline V gene, CDR1 is SGHRS and CDR2 is YFSETQ. This CDR3 is 13 amino acids long. Trimming took 4 bases from V and 5 from J; bases not matched to a gene: 4. CDR3 nucleotides: TGCGCCAGCAGCCCCAACAGGGGAGATACGCAGTATTTT. It encodes CASSPNRGDTQYF.

This rearrangement joins TRBV9 to TRBJ1-2; a possible D gene is TRBD1 (6 bases). The CDR3 contains 11 residues. Germline V gives CDR1 SGDLS, CDR2 YYNGEE. V lost 3 bases and J lost 7, with 7 bases in between. The CDR3 here is CASSARGGYTF. The CDR3 DNA follows: TGTGCCAGCAGCGCCAGGGGTGGCTACACCTTC.